The 21 T cell receptor beta chains in this list originate from one sample, sequenced in a study of OX40 agonist ivuxolimab in advanced cancers. The library was produced with the immunoSEQ multiplex PCR assay. TCRdb obtained this table from immuneACCESS and retained in-frame rearrangements with V and J assigned. These tables miss some clones; where compared with another copy, unresolved V genes account for less than half of the shortfall, and the remainder is unexplained. In this sample the table shows almost 85,000 clones, 89% of which occur a single time. The ten largest clones capture 0.19% of the sample. The material sequenced was CD4+ or CD8+ T cells sorted from blood, taken in a trial of the OX40 agonist ivuxolimab. The receptors derive from an adult with an advanced solid tumor such as melanoma, head and neck, liver or kidney cancer.

The CDR3 here is CASKTGAGNTIYF. DNA of the CDR3: TGTGCCAGCAAGACAGGGGCTGGAAACACCATATATTTT. The genes are TRBV28 and TRBJ1-3; 8 bases line up with TRBD1. The ends lost 7 bases at V and 2 bases at J; junction bases unmatched: 1. CDR3 length: 13 amino acids. Per the germline V gene, CDR1 is MDHEN and CDR2 is SYDVKM.

The chain is built from TRBV10-3 and TRBJ1-2, with TRBD1 matching 7 bases. Germline V CDR1 and CDR2: ENHRY, SYGVKD. The CDR3 extends over 14 amino acids. V trimming: 6 bases; J trimming: 8 bases; junction bases outside the gene matches: 12. The CDR3: CAIRGGSTGPGYTF. CDR3 nucleotides: TGTGCCATCAGAGGGGGGTCGACAGGGCCAGGCTACACCTTC.

V is TRBV7-2 and J is TRBJ2-5; TRBD1 agrees at 8 bases. Looked up from germline, CDR1 is SGHTA and CDR2 is FQGNSA. The length of the CDR3 is 14 residues. The J segment lost 1 base and the V segment lost 3 bases, leaving 1 base of the junction unmatched. CDR3: CASSFDRGQETQYF. CDR3 DNA: TGTGCCAGCAGCTTCGACAGGGGCCAAGAGACCCAGTACTTC.

The CDR3: CASSVDSPPYNEQFF. CDR3 bases: TGTGCCAGCAGCGTGGACTCCCCCCCGTACAATGAGCAGTTCTTC. This chain links TRBV9 with TRBJ2-1; D possibly corresponds to TRBD2 (5 bases). This CDR3 has 15 amino acids. V lost 2 bases, J lost 4 bases, and 13 bases lay in between. Germline CDR1 is SGDLS and CDR2 is YYNGEE. The whole variable domain, filled in from reference TRBV9 and TRBJ2-1, reads DSGVTQTPKHLITATGQRVTLRCSPRSGDLSVYWYQQSLDQGLQFLIQYYNGEERAKGNILERFSAQQFPDLHSELNLSSLELGDSALYFCASSVDSPPYNEQFFGPGTRLTVL.

CDR3 protein: CASSPSTGLNSPLHF. The CDR3 DNA follows: TGTGCCAGCTCACCAAGTACCGGGCTTAATTCACCCCTCCACTTT. J is TRBJ1-6 and V is TRBV18; D unclear. Deletions cut 2 bases from V and 6 bases from J, with 11 bases between. Germline V gives CDR1 KGHSH, CDR2 LQKENI. This CDR3 has 15 residues.

As DNA, the CDR3 is TGCAGCGCAAAACAGGGGAACACCGGGGAGCTGTTTTTT. As protein: CSAKQGNTGELFF. This chain joins TRBV29-1 and TRBJ2-2, with D maybe TRBD1 (6 bases). Trimming removed 7 bases from V and 1 base from J, with 10 bases in between. Germline V gene sequence: CDR1 SQVTM, CDR2 ANQGSEA. The CDR3 contains 13 residues.

V usage is TRBV19 and J usage is TRBJ2-2; D remains ambiguous. V dropped 1 base and J dropped 6 bases, with 6 bases sitting between them. This CDR3 comprises 13 residues. Looked up from germline, CDR1 is LNHDA and CDR2 is SQIVND (reference sequence). The CDR3 region has the DNA TGTGCCAGTAGTATAGGCTGGTCCGGGGAGCTGTTTTTT. It translates to CASSIGWSGELFF.

The rearrangement joins TRBV6-5 to TRBJ2-6, with D hard to call. The CDR3 has 13 amino acids. The V and J ends lost 2 bases and 4 bases respectively, with 3 bases between them. The germline V gene encodes CDR1 MNHEY and CDR2 SVGAGI. CDR3 loop: CASSYAGANVLTF. The CDR3 coding sequence is TGTGCCAGCAGTTACGCCGGGGCCAACGTCCTGACTTTC.

This sequence joins TRBV28 and TRBJ1-1; D might be TRBD1 (5 bases). Germline CDR1 MDHEN, CDR2 SYDVKM. This CDR3 region has 14 residues. Between the trimmed V and J ends, which lost 3 bases and 4 bases, there was a span of 12 bases. CDR3 bases: TGTGCCAGCAGTTTTGGGGTTGGGGGCACTGAAGCTTTCTTT. Protein product: CASSFGVGGTEAFF.

This chain uses TRBV30 with TRBJ1-5, with 7 bases aligning to TRBD1. Germline lookup yields CDR1 GTSNPN and CDR2 SVGIG (reference sequence). With 2 bases clipped from V and 5 bases from J, the junction kept 9 bases outside the gene matches. The CDR3 length is 15 residues. CDR3 amino acids: CAWSKGTVLDQPQHF. The DNA for the CDR3 is TGTGCCTGGAGTAAGGGGACAGTACTGGATCAGCCCCAGCATTTT. Drawing the rest from reference TRBV30 and TRBJ1-5, the complete variable domain is SQTIHQWPATLVQPVGSPLSLECTVEGTSNPNLYWYRQAAGRGLQLLFYSVGIGQISSEVPQNLSASRPQDRQFILSSKKLLLSDSGFYLCAWSKGTVLDQPQHFGDGTRLSIL.

V and J are TRBV19 and TRBJ2-7, with 8 nucleotides matching TRBD1. The ends lost 5 bases at V and 3 bases at J; junction bases unmatched: 15. The germline V gene encodes CDR1 LNHDA and CDR2 SQIVND (reference sequence). This CDR3 comprises 17 residues. CDR3 nucleotides: TGTGCCAGTAGTTCAAACCTACGACAGGGGAAATACTACGAGCAGTACTTC. Its translation: CASSSNLRQGKYYEQYF. The entire variable domain, with the rest obtained from reference TRBV19 and TRBJ2-7, is as follows: DGGITQSPKYLFRKEGQNVTLSCEQNLNHDAMYWYRQDPGQGLRLIYYSQIVNDFQKGDIAEGYSVSREKKESFPLTVTSAQKNPTAFYLCASSSNLRQGKYYEQYFGPGTRLTVT.

V usage is TRBV2 and J usage is TRBJ2-2; no clear D gene. The CDR3 runs 11 residues. V dropped 2 bases and J dropped 6 bases, with 1 base sitting between them. CDR1 and CDR2 from the germline V gene are SNHLY and FYNNEI. The CDR3 region is CASSEPGELFF. In DNA, the CDR3 is TGTGCCAGCAGTGAACCCGGGGAGCTGTTTTTT. Drawing the rest from reference TRBV2 and TRBJ2-2, the complete variable domain is EPEVTQTPSHQVTQMGQEVILRCVPISNHLYFYWYRQILGQKVEFLVSFYNNEISEKSEIFDDQFSVERPDGSNFTLKIRSTKLEDSAMYFCASSEPGELFFGEGSRLTVL.

The chain links TRBV6-5 to TRBJ1-1; D is undetermined. From germline, CDR1 is MNHEY and CDR2 SVGAGI. The CDR3 has 15 amino acids. Deletions cut 4 bases from V and 0 bases from J, with 12 bases between. This CDR3 is CASSSGISMNTEAFF. CDR3 DNA sequence: TGTGCCAGCAGTTCTGGGATTTCAATGAACACTGAAGCTTTCTTT.

CDR3 residues: CASFPTGVNTEAFF. The DNA of the CDR3 is TGTGCCAGCTTTCCGACAGGAGTGAACACTGAAGCTTTCTTT. The chain joins TRBV18 to TRBJ1-1; D perhaps matches TRBD1 (6 bases). The CDR3 loop spans 14 amino acids. V was cut by 7 bases and J by 0 bases, with 12 bases left in between. Germline CDR1 KGHSH, CDR2 LQKENI.

The chain is built from TRBV2 and TRBJ2-5; D tentatively fits TRBD1 or TRBD2 (7 bases each). Trimming took 9 bases from V and 5 from J, leaving 28 bases between them. The CDR3 sequence is 17 residues long. Germline values: CDR1 SNHLY, CDR2 FYNNEI. CDR3 sequence reads: CAREGKKQAGQTETQYF. In DNA form, the CDR3 reads TGTGCCAGAGAGGGGAAAAAGCAAGCGGGACAGACGGAGACCCAGTACTTC.

This chain's CDR3 is CASSQGQGRTGELFF. The CDR3 DNA reads TGTGCCAGCTCGCAAGGACAGGGACGCACCGGGGAGCTGTTTTTT. V usage is TRBV18 and J usage is TRBJ2-2; 8 nucleotides match TRBD1. V trimming: 6 bases; J trimming: 4 bases; junction bases outside the gene matches: 7. CDR1 is KGHSH and CDR2 is LQKENI in the germline V gene. The CDR3 consists of 15 residues.

This clone was picked up a small number of times. The chain carries TRBV28 and TRBJ2-1, with 12 bases fitting TRBD2. Germline-derived CDR1 and CDR2 are MDHEN and SYDVKM. The CDR3 totals 16 residues. V trimming: 5 bases; J trimming: 10 bases; junction bases outside the gene matches: 12. The CDR3 sequence is CASSPRTGTSGREQFF. The CDR3 DNA sequence: TGTGCCAGCAGTCCAAGAACCGGGACTAGCGGGCGAGAGCAGTTCTTC.

The chain couples TRBV29-1 to TRBJ2-3, with D maybe TRBD1 (6 bases). CDR3 length: 16 residues. The V end lost 7 bases, the J end lost 1 base, and 21 bases lay between the germline ends. CDR1 is SQVTM and CDR2 is ANQGSEA in the germline V gene. Here the CDR3 DNA reads TGCAGCGGCAAGGGACACCCCACAACGGGCACAGATACGCAGTATTTT. It encodes CSGKGHPTTGTDTQYF.

The chain uses TRBV27 and TRBJ2-2, with 12 bases identical to TRBD1. V lost 5 bases and J lost 4; bases outside the gene matches: 2. Germline loops: CDR1 MNHEY, CDR2 SMNVEV (reference sequence). The CDR3 sequence is 15 residues long. Written as DNA, the CDR3 is TGTGCCAGCAGTCGGGGACAGGGGGCCACCGGGGAGCTGTTTTTT. Protein: CASSRGQGATGELFF.

This clone was detected only a few times. The chain is built from TRBV10-3 and TRBJ2-3; 12 bases agree with TRBD2. The CDR3 is made up of 15 amino acids. The V gene's germline CDR1 is ENHRY and CDR2 SYGVKD. J gave up 8 bases and V 3 bases, and 6 bases lay outside the gene matches. CDR3 sequence (DNA): TGTGCCATCAGTGAATCTAGCGGGAGGGGGTCTACGCAGTATTTT. This translates into CAISESSGRGSTQYF.

The CDR3 loop is CASSLLRLTNYGYTF. Written as DNA, the CDR3 is TGTGCCAGCAGTTTATTACGGCTTACTAACTATGGCTACACCTTC. The chain couples TRBV28 to TRBJ1-2; no clear D. The CDR3 totals 15 residues. The ends were cut back, 1 base at V and 0 bases at J, with 9 bases in the middle. Germline CDR1 is MDHEN and CDR2 is SYDVKM.